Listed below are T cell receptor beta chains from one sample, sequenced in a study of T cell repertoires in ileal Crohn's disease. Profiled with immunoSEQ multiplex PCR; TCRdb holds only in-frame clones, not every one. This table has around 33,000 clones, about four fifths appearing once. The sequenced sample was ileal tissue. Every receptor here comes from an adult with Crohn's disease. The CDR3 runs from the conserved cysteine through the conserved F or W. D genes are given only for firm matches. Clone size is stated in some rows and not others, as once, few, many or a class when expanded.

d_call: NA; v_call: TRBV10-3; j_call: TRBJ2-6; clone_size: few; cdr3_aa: CAISESAGANVLTF; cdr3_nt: TGTGCCATCAGTGAGTCGGCAGGGGCCAACGTCCTGACTTTC
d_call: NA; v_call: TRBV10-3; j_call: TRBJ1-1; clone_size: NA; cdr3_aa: CAINPGRGVTEAFF; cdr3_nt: TGTGCCATCAACCCAGGGAGGGGAGTCACTGAAGCTTTCTTT
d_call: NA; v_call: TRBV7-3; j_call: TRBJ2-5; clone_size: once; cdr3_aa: CASSLRGGARETQYF; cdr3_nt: TGTGCCAGCAGCTTAAGGGGGGGGGCTAGGGAGACCCAGTACTTC
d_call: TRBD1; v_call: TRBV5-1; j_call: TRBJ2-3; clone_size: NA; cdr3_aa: CASSLKQGAGDTQYF; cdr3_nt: TGCGCCAGCAGCTTAAAACAGGGGGCGGGGGATACGCAGTATTTT
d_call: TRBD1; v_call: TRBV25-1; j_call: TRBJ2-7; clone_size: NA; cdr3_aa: CASSGQGAANEQYF; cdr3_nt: TGTGCCAGCAGTGGACAGGGGGCGGCCAACGAGCAGTACTTC
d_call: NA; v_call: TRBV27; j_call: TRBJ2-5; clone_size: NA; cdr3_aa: CASSLSLGGAKTQYF; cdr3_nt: TGTGCCAGCAGTTTATCGCTTGGGGGGGCAAAGACCCAGTACTTC
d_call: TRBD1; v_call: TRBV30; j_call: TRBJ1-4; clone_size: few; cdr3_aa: CAWSYPGQGLKLFF; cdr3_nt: TGTGCCTGGAGTTACCCGGGACAGGGGTTGAAACTGTTTTTT
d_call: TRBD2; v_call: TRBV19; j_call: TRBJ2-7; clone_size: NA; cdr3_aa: CASRSGRADEQYF; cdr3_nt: TGTGCCAGTAGAAGCGGGAGGGCTGATGAGCAGTACTTC
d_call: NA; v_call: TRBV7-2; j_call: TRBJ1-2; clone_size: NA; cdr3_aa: CASSATGLGYTF; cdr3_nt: TGTGCCAGCAGCGCCACAGGGCTTGGCTACACCTTC
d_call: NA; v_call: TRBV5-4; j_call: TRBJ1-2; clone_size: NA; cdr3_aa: CASSLGGVDYGYTF; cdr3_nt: TGTGCCAGCAGCTTGGGGGGGGTTGACTATGGCTACACCTTC
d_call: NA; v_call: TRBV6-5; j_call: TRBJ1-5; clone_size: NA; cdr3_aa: CASSSRNQPQHF; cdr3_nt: TGTGCCAGCAGTTCGCGGAATCAGCCCCAGCATTTT
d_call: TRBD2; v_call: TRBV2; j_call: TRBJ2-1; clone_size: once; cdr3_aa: CASSLSELAGGNEQFF; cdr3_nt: TGTGCCAGCAGTCTCTCCGAACTAGCGGGGGGGAATGAGCAGTTCTTC
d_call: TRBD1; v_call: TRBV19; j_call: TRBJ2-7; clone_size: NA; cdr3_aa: CASSPDRVHEQYF; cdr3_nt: TGTGCCAGTAGTCCGGACAGGGTTCACGAGCAGTACTTC
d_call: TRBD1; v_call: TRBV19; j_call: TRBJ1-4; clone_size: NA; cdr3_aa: CASSLSGTGGTEAFF; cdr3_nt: TGTGCCAGTAGCCTTTCCGGGACAGGGGGCACGGAGGCGTTTTTT
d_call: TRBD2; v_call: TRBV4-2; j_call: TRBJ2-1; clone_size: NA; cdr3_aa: CASSQDLASGYNEQFF; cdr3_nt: TGTGCCAGCAGCCAAGATCTGGCTAGCGGTTACAATGAGCAGTTCTTC
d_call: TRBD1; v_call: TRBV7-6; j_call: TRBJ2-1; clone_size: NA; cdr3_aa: CASSSGTGTYNEQFF; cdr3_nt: TGTGCCAGCAGCTCCGGGACAGGGACCTACAATGAGCAGTTCTTC
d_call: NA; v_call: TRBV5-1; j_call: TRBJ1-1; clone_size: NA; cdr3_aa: CASRRGEVTEAFF; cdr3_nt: TGCGCCAGCAGGAGAGGGGAGGTGACTGAAGCTTTCTTT
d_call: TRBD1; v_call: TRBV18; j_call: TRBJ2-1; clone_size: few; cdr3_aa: CASSATGTGNNEQFF; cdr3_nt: TGTGCCAGCTCAGCAACCGGGACAGGGAACAATGAGCAGTTCTTC
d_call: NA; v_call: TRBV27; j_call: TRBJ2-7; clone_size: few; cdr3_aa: CASRPGGIASYEQYF; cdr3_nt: TGTGCCAGCAGGCCAGGGGGGATCGCGTCCTACGAGCAGTACTTC
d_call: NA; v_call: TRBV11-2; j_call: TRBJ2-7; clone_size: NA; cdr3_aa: CASSRRWQGSYEQYF; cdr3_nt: TGTGCCAGCAGCCGTCGTTGGCAGGGCAGCTACGAGCAGTACTTC
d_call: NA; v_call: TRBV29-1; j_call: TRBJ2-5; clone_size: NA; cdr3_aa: CSVGNRGGGETQYF; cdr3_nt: TGCAGCGTTGGAAACAGAGGGGGGGGAGAGACCCAGTACTTC
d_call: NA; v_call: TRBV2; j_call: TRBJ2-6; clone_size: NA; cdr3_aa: CASSEGGGGWANVLTF; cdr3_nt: TGTGCCAGCAGTGAAGGAGGGGGGGGCTGGGCCAACGTCCTGACTTTC
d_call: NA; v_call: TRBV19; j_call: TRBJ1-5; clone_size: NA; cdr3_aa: CASSPTMGHQPQHF; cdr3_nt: TGTGCCAGTAGTCCAACGATGGGGCATCAGCCCCAGCATTTT
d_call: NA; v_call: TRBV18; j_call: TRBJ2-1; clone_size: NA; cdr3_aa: CASSLQTGVSYNEQFF; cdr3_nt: TGTGCCAGCTCACTGCAGACAGGCGTCTCCTACAATGAGCAGTTCTTC
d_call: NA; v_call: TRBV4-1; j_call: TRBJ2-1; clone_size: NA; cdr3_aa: CASSQLAFGYNEQFF; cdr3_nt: TGCGCCAGCAGCCAGTTAGCGTTCGGGTACAATGAGCAGTTCTTC
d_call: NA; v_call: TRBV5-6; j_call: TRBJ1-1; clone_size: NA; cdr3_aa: CASSLGGQNTEAFF; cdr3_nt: TGTGCCAGCAGCTTGGGGGGACAGAACACTGAAGCTTTCTTT
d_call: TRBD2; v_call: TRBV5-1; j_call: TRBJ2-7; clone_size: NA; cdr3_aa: CASRMTSGKDEQYF; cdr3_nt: TGCGCCAGCAGAATGACTAGCGGGAAGGACGAGCAGTACTTC
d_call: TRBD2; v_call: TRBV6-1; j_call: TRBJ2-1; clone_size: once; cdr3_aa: CASSATSGGYNEQFF; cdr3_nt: TGTGCCAGCAGTGCTACTAGCGGGGGATACAATGAGCAGTTCTTC
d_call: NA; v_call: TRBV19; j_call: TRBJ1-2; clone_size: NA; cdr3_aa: CASSIVGRGNRRAVAGYTF; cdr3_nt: TGTGCCAGTAGTATAGTAGGACGAGGAAACAGGCGCGCGGTCGCTGGCTACACCTTC
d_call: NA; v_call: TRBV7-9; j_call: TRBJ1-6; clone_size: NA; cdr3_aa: CASSQGYNSPLHF; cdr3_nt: TGTGCCAGCAGCCAGGGGTATAATTCACCCCTCCACTTT
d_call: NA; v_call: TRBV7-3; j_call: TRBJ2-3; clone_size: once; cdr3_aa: CASSLTPTSTDTQYF; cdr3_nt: TGTGCCAGCAGCTTAACCCCAACTAGCACAGATACGCAGTATTTT
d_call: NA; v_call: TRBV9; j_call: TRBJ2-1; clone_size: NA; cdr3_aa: CASSVEGASRQFF; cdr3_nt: TGTGCCAGCAGCGTAGAAGGGGCGAGTAGGCAGTTCTTC
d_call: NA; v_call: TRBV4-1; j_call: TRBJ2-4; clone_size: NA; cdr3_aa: CASSQAGVQNIQYF; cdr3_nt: TGCGCCAGCAGCCAAGCCGGGGTTCAAAACATTCAGTACTTC
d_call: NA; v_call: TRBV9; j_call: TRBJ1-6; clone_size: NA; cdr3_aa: CASSVGGDNSPLHF; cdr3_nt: TGTGCCAGCAGCGTCGGAGGGGACAATTCACCCCTCCACTTT
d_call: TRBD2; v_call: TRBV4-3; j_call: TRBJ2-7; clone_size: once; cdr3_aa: CASSQKVGLAGSQTTYEQYF; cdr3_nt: TGCGCCAGCAGCCAAAAAGTCGGACTAGCGGGGAGTCAAACTACCTACGAGCAGTACTTC
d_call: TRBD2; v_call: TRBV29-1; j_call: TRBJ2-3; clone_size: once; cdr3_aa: CSVEGLAGTDTQYF; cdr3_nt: TGCAGCGTTGAAGGGCTAGCGGGCACAGATACGCAGTATTTT